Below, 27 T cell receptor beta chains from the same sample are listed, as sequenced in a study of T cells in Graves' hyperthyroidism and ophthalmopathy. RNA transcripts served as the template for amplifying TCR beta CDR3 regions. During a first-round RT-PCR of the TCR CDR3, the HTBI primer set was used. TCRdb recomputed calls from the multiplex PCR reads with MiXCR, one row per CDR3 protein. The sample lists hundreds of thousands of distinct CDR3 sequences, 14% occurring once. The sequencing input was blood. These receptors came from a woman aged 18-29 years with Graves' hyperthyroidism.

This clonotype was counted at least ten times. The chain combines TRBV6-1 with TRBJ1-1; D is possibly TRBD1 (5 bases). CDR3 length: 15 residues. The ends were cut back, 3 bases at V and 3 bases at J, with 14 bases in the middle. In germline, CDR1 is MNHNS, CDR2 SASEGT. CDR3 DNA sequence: TGTGCCAGCAGTGATGGCCAGGGCGTCCACACTGAAGCTTTCTTT. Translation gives CASSDGQGVHTEAFF.

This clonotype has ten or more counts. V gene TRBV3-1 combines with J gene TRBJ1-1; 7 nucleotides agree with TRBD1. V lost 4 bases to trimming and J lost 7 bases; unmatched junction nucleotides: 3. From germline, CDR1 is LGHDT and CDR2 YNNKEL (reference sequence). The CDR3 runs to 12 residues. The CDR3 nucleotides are TGTGCCAGCAGCCTCGGGACAGTTGAAGCTTTCTTT. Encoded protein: CASSLGTVEAFF.

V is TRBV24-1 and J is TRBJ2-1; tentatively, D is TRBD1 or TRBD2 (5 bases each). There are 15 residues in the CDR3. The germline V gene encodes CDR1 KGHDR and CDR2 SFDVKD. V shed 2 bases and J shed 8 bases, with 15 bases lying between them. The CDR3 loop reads CATSDSTAGTDEQFF. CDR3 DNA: TGTGCCACCAGTGATTCGACCGCCGGGACGGATGAGCAGTTCTTC.

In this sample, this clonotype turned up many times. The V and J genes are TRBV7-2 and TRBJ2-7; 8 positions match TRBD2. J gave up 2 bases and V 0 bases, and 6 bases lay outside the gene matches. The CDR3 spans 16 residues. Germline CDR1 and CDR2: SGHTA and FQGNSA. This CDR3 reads CASSLASLAGTYEQYF. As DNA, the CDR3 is TGTGCCAGCAGCTTAGCGAGCCTAGCGGGTACCTACGAGCAGTACTTC.

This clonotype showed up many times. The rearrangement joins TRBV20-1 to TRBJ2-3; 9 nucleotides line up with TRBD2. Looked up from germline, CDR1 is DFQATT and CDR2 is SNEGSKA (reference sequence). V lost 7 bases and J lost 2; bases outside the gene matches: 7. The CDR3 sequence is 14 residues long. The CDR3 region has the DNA TGCAGTGGCCCGGGACTAGCTACCACAGATACGCAGTATTTT. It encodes CSGPGLATTDTQYF.

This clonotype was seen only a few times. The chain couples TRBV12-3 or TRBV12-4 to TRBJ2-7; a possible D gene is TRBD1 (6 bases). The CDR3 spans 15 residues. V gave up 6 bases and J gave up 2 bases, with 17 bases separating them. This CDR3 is CASSLRDIGPYEQYF. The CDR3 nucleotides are TGTGCCAGCAGCCTCCGGGACATAGGACCCTACGAGCAGTACTTC.

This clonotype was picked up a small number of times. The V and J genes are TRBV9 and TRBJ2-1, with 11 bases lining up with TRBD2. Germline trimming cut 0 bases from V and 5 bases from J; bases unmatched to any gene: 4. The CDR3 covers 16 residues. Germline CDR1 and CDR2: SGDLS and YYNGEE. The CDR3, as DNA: TGTGCCAGCAGCGTAGCTCCGACTAGCGGGGACAATGAGCAGTTCTTC. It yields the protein CASSVAPTSGDNEQFF.

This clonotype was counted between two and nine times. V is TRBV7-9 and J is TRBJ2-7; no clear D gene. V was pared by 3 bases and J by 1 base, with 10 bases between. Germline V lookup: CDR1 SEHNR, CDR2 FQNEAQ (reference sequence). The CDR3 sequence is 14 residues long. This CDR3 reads CASSFAGLSYEQYF. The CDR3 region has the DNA TGTGCCAGCAGCTTCGCCGGCCTGTCCTACGAGCAGTACTTC.

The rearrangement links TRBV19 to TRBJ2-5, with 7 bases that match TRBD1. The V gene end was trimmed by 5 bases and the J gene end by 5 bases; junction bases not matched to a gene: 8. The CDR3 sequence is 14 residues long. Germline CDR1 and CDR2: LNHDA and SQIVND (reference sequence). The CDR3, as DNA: TGTGCCAGTAGTGTAACACAGGGGTACGAGACCCAGTACTTC. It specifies CASSVTQGYETQYF.

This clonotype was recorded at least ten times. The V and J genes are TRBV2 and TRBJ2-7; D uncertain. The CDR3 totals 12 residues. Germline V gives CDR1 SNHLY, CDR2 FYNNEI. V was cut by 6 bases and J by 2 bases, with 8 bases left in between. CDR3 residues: CASRMTPYEQYF. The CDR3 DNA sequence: TGTGCCAGCAGGATGACACCCTACGAGCAGTACTTC.

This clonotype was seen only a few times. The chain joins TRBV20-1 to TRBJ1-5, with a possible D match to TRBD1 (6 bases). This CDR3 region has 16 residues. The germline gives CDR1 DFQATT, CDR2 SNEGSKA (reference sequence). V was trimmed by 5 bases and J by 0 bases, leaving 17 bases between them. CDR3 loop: CSASNLGGYSNQPQHF. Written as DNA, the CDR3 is TGCAGTGCTTCCAACTTAGGGGGGTATAGCAATCAGCCCCAGCATTTT.

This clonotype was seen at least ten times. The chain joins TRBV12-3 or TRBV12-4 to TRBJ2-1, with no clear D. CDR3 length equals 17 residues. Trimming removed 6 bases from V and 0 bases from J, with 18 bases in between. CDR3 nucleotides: TGTGCCAGCAGCCGCCTCGGCGGTCCCCTCTCCTACAATGAGCAGTTCTTC. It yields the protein CASSRLGGPLSYNEQFF.

The CDR3 DNA sequence: TGTGCCAGCAGCCAAGATAGCGCAGGACTAGCGGTCTACAATGAGCAGTTCTTC. Protein: CASSQDSAGLAVYNEQFF. This sequence joins TRBV3-1 and TRBJ2-1, with TRBD2 identical over 10 bases. The germline V gene has CDR1 LGHDT and CDR2 YNNKEL (reference sequence). The length of the CDR3 is 18 residues. The ends lost 0 bases at V and 3 bases at J; junction bases unmatched: 8.

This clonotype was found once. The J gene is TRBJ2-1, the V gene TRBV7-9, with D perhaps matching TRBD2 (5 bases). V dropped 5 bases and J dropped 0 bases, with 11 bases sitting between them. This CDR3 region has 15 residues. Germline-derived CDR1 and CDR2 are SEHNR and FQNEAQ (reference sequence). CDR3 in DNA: TGTGCCAGCAGCACGGAGGCCAGCTCCTACAATGAGCAGTTCTTC. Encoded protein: CASSTEASSYNEQFF. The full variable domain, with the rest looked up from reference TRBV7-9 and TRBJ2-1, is DTGVSQNPRHKITKRGQNVTFRCDPISEHNRLYWYRQTLGQGPEFLTYFQNEAQLEKSRLLSDRFSAERPKGSFSTLEIQRTEQGDSAMYLCASSTEASSYNEQFFGPGTRLTVL.

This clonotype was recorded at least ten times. CDR3 nucleotides: TGCAGCGTTGGGGCGTCTGAAGCTTTCTTT. Translating it yields CSVGASEAFF. The chain has TRBV29-1 and TRBJ1-1; no definite D call. CDR1 and CDR2 (germline): SQVTM, ANQGSEA. Trimming removed 4 bases from V and 6 bases from J, with 6 bases in between. The length of the CDR3 is 10 residues.

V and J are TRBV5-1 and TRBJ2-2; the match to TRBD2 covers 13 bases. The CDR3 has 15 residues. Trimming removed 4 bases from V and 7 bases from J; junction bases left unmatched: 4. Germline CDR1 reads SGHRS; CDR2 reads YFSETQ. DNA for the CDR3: TGCGCCAGCAGCGGACTAGCGGGAGCGGACGGGGAGCTGTTTTTT. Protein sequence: CASSGLAGADGELFF.

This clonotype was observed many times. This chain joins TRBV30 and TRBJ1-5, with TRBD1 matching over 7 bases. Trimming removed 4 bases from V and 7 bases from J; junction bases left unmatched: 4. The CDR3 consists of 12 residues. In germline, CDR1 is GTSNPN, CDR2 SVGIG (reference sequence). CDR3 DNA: TGTGCCTGGAAATCAGGGGGACAGCCCCAGCATTTT. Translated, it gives CAWKSGGQPQHF. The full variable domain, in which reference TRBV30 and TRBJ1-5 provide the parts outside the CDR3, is SQTIHQWPATLVQPVGSPLSLECTVEGTSNPNLYWYRQAAGRGLQLLFYSVGIGQISSEVPQNLSASRPQDRQFILSSKKLLLSDSGFYLCAWKSGGQPQHFGDGTRLSIL.

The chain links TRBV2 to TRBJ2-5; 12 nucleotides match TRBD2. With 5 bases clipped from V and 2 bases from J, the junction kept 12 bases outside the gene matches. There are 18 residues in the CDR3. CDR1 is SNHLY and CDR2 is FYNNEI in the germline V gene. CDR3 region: CASSRGTSGLIRQETQYF. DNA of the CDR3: TGTGCCAGCAGTCGCGGGACTAGCGGGTTGATAAGGCAAGAGACCCAGTACTTC.

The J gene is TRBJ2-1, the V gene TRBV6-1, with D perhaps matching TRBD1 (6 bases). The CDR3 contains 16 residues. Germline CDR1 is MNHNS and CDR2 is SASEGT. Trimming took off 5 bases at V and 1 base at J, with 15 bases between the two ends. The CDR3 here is CASSSGRGRSYNEQFF. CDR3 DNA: TGTGCCAGCAGTTCAGGCAGGGGACGTTCCTACAATGAGCAGTTCTTC.

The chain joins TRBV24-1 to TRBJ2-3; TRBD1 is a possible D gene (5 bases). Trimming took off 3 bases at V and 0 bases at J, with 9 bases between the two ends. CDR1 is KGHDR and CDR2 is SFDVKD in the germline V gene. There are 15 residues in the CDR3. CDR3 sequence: CATSDATESTDTQYF. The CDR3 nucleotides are TGTGCCACCAGTGATGCGACAGAGAGCACAGATACGCAGTATTTT.

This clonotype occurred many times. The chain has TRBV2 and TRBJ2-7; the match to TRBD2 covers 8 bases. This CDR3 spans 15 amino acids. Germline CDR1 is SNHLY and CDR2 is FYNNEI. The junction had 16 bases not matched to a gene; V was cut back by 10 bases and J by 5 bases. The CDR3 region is CATNGASGPLDEQYF. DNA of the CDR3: TGTGCCACCAATGGTGCTAGCGGGCCCTTAGACGAGCAGTACTTC. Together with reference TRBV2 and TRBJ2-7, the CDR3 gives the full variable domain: EPEVTQTPSHQVTQMGQEVILRCVPISNHLYFYWYRQILGQKVEFLVSFYNNEISEKSEIFDDQFSVERPDGSNFTLKIRSTKLEDSAMYFCATNGASGPLDEQYFGPGTRLTVT.

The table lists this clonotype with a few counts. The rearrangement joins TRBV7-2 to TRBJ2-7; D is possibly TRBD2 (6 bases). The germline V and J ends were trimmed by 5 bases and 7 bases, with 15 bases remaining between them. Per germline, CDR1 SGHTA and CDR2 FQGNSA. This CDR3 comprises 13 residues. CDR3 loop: CASSIPGVGEQYF. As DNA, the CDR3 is TGTGCCAGCAGCATCCCGGGGGTAGGGGAGCAGTACTTC.

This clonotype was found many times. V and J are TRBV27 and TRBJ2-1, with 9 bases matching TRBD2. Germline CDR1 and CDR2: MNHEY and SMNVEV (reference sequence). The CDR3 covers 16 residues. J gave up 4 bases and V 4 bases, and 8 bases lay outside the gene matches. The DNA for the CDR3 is TGTGCCAGCAGTTCTCTCGTAGCGGGAGCATACAATGAGCAGTTCTTC. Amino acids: CASSSLVAGAYNEQFF.

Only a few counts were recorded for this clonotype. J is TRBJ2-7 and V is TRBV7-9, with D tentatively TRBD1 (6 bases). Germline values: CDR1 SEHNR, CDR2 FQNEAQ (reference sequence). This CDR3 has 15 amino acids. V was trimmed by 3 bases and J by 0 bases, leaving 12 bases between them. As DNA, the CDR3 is TGTGCCAGCAGCTTCGGACAGCCCGGCTCCTACGAGCAGTACTTC. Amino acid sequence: CASSFGQPGSYEQYF.

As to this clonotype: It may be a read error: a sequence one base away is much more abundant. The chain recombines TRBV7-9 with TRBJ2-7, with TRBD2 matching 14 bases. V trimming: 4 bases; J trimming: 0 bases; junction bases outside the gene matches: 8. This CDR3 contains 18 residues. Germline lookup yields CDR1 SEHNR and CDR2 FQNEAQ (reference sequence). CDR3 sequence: CASSSRTSGGFSSYEQYF. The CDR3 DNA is TGTGCCAGCAGCTCCCGGACTAGCGGGGGGTTTAGCTCCTACGAGCAGTACTTC.

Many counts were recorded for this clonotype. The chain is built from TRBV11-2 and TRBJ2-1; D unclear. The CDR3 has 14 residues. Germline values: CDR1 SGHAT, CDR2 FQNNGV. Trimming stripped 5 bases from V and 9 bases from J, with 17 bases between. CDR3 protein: CASSESGYSGEQFF. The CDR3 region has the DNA TGTGCCAGCAGCGAATCCGGCTATTCGGGTGAGCAGTTCTTC.

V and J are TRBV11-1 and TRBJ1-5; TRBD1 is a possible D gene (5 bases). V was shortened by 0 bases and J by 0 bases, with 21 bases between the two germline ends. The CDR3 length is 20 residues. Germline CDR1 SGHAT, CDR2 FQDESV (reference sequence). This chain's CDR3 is CASSLALKRGPQYSNQPQHF. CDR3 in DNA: TGTGCCAGCAGCTTAGCGCTCAAAAGGGGCCCCCAGTATAGCAATCAGCCCCAGCATTTT.